This record concerns one T cell receptor beta chain sequence. Antigen specificity is unknown. The data belong to a study of T-cell memory formation after mild COVID-19. Turning to the study itself: TCR clusters were mostly confined to one donor each.

Whole-study findings and limits: Among contracting clones, CD4+ were mainly CM/EM and CD8+ enriched in EMRA. Researchers could not confirm that second-wave clones peaking on day 37 targeted SARS-CoV-2.

TCRdb reanalysed the 5' RACE reads using MiXCR and keeps one entry per CDR3 protein. In the table there are some 64,000 distinct CDR3 sequences, about a tenth of which are singletons. The specimen was PBMCs or a T cell subset sorted from them (not recorded which). The TCR was taken from a man between 18 and 29 years old who had mild COVID-19 (a few samples of this study predate the infection). Cell type and time point are not known.

This chain's CDR3 is CASSASTGGARNTEAFF. The CDR3 nucleotides are TGCGCCAGCAGCGCGTCGACAGGGGGCGCAAGGAACACTGAAGCTTTCTTT. The genes are TRBV5-1 and TRBJ1-1; 10 nucleotides line up with TRBD1. Trimming removed 4 bases from V and 1 base from J; junction bases left unmatched: 10. In germline, CDR1 is SGHRS, CDR2 YFSETQ. The CDR3 has 17 residues.